One and the same sample provided the 14 T cell receptor beta chains below, sequenced in a study of blood T cell repertoires in COVID-19. Measured with immunoSEQ multiplex PCR; TCRdb has only the in-frame clones, and not every one. The table has some 100,000 clones, around 88% seen once. The specimen sequenced was peripheral blood. Receptors were obtained from a man aged 45-65 years with COVID-19, enrolled during active disease.

V is TRBV11-1 and J is TRBJ1-1, with no clear D. In germline, CDR1 is SGHAT, CDR2 FQDESV (reference sequence). V lost 0 bases and J 5 bases, leaving 10 bases between the germline ends. The CDR3 has 14 amino acids. The DNA of the CDR3 is TGTGCCAGCAGCTTAGCCGGGTCGGGGACTGAAGCTTTCTTT. Residues: CASSLAGSGTEAFF.

This chain joins TRBV6-1 and TRBJ1-5; D not resolved. The V and J ends lost 3 bases and 6 bases respectively, with 3 bases between them. The CDR3 is 11 amino acids. Germline V lookup: CDR1 MNHNS, CDR2 SASEGT. CDR3 nucleotides: TGTGCCAGCAGTGACCTTCAGCCCCAGCATTTT. Its translation: CASSDLQPQHF.

The CDR3 region is CASSLIQNTGELFF. The CDR3, as DNA: TGTGCCAGCAGCTTAATCCAGAACACCGGGGAGCTGTTTTTT. The chain is built from TRBV7-3 and TRBJ2-2; D unresolved. Deletions cut 1 base from V and 1 base from J, with 4 bases between. The germline CDR1 and CDR2 sequences are SGHTA and FQGTGA. This CDR3 contains 14 residues.

The V and J genes are TRBV28 and TRBJ1-2; D is perhaps TRBD1 (6 bases). CDR3 size: 14 residues. Germline loops: CDR1 MDHEN, CDR2 SYDVKM. V was cut by 6 bases and J by 4 bases, with 15 bases left in between. In nucleotides, the CDR3 is TGTGCCAGCAGAATAGGACAGCGACCCTATGGCTACACCTTC. It is translated as CASRIGQRPYGYTF.

This rearrangement joins TRBV15 to TRBJ1-1; possibly TRBD1 for D (5 bases). CDR3 length: 13 residues. V lost 0 bases, J lost 11 bases, and 13 bases lay in between. Germline V gene data show CDR1 as LNHNV and CDR2 as YYDKDF (reference sequence). The CDR3 DNA reads TGTGCCACCAGCAGAGATTCCGGCTGGGGCGCTTTCTTT. Translation: CATSRDSGWGAFF.

The rearrangement links TRBV7-8 to TRBJ1-6, with no clear D. V was cut by 1 base and J by 8 bases, with 6 bases left in between. CDR3 length equals 13 residues. The V gene's germline CDR1 is SGHVS and CDR2 FQNEAQ. CDR3 residues: CASSLGRDSPLHF. CDR3 nucleotides: TGTGCCAGCAGCTTAGGCCGGGATTCACCCCTCCACTTT.

This chain links TRBV7-8 with TRBJ2-7; 8 positions agree with TRBD1. The CDR3 covers 15 residues. Germline loops: CDR1 SGHVS, CDR2 FQNEAQ. V gave up 3 bases and J gave up 1 base; unmatched junction bases: 5. The chain's CDR3 is CASSFRGRRSYEQYF. The CDR3 DNA reads TGTGCCAGCAGCTTCAGGGGGCGGAGATCCTACGAGCAGTACTTC. The whole variable domain, filled in from reference TRBV7-8 and TRBJ2-7, reads GAGVSQSPRYKVAKRGQDVALRCDPISGHVSLFWYQQALGQGPEFLTYFQNEAQLDKSGLPSDRFFAERPEGSVSTLKIQRTQQEDSAVYLCASSFRGRRSYEQYFGPGTRLTVT.

The rearrangement joins TRBV14 to TRBJ2-7, with 8 positions matching TRBD1. CDR1 is SGHDN, CDR2 FVKESK, per germline. The CDR3 runs 16 residues. J gave up 4 bases and V 4 bases, and 12 bases lay outside the gene matches. The CDR3 DNA follows: TGTGCCAGCAGCCCCCGTCCCGGGACAGGCTTATACGAGCAGTACTTC. Translating it yields CASSPRPGTGLYEQYF.

The chain employs TRBV7-9 and TRBJ1-1; D call uncertain. V was shortened by 1 base and J by 0 bases, with 6 bases between the two germline ends. CDR3 length: 14 amino acids. From germline, CDR1 is SEHNR and CDR2 FQNEAQ (reference sequence). The CDR3 sequence: CASSLDTMNTEAFF. The CDR3 bases are TGTGCCAGCAGCTTAGACACAATGAACACTGAAGCTTTCTTT.

Concerning this clone itself: Mismatch with germline at one junction end may stem from a read error. This sequence joins TRBV6-9 and TRBJ2-7; D is unclear. This CDR3 contains 14 residues. Germline assignment: CDR1 MNHGY and CDR2 SVAAGI. The DNA for the CDR3 is TGTGCCAGCAGTTATTCGTGGCAGGTCGGCGAGCAGTGCTTC. Residues: CASSYSWQVGEQCF.

The chain uses TRBV10-3 and TRBJ1-1; 10 bases line up with TRBD1. This CDR3 comprises 12 residues. Germline CDR1 is ENHRY and CDR2 is SYGVKD. The junction had 6 bases not matched to a gene; V was cut back by 9 bases and J by 8 bases. DNA of the CDR3: TGTGCCATTAGACAGGGGGCTGGAGAAGCTTTCTTT. Encoded protein: CAIRQGAGEAFF.

The chain combines TRBV7-9 with TRBJ2-7, with D maybe TRBD2 (6 bases). Germline V gives CDR1 SEHNR, CDR2 FQNEAQ (reference sequence). The CDR3 covers 15 residues. The germline V and J ends were trimmed by 5 bases and 3 bases, with 17 bases remaining between them. CDR3 loop: CASSHPGLKNYEQYF. CDR3 coding DNA: TGTGCCAGCAGCCACCCGGGACTCAAAAACTACGAGCAGTACTTC.

V is TRBV27 and J is TRBJ2-2; no clear D. The V and J ends lost 6 bases and 7 bases respectively, with 15 bases between them. The length of the CDR3 is 14 residues. The germline gives CDR1 MNHEY, CDR2 SMNVEV (reference sequence). The CDR3 DNA is TGTGCCAGCAGCCCTCGAGGTGGATTCGGGGAGCTGTTTTTT. Its translation is CASSPRGGFGELFF.

This clone has a handful of counts. The rearrangement uses TRBV6-6 and TRBJ1-4; the D gene is possibly TRBD1 (6 bases). This CDR3 region has 13 residues. Germline CDR1 is MNHNY and CDR2 is SVGAGI (reference sequence). With 2 bases removed from V and 5 bases from J, the gap between germline ends came to 6 bases. DNA of the CDR3: TGTGCCAGCAGTTACAGGGGGAATGAAAAACTGTTTTTT. Its protein is CASSYRGNEKLFF.